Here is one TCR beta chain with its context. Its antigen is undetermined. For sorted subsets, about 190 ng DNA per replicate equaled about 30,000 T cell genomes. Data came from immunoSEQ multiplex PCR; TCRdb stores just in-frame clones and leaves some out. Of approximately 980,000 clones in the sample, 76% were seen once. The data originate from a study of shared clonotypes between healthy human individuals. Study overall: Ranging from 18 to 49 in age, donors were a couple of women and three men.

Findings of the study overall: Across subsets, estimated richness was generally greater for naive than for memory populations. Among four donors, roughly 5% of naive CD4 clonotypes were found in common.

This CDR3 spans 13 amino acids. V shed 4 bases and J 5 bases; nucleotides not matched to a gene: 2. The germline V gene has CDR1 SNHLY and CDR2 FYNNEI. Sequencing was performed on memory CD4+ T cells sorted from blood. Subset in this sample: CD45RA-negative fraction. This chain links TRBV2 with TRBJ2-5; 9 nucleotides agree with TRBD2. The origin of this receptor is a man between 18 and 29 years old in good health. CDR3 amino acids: CASSVGLAETQYF. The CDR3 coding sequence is TGTGCCAGCAGTGTCGGACTAGCGGAGACCCAGTACTTC. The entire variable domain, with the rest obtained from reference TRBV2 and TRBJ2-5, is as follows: EPEVTQTPSHQVTQMGQEVILRCVPISNHLYFYWYRQILGQKVEFLVSFYNNEISEKSEIFDDQFSVERPDGSNFTLKIRSTKLEDSAMYFCASSVGLAETQYFGPGTRLLVL.